Listed below are T cell receptor beta chains from one sample, sequenced in a study of control samples from healthy donors and cancer patients. The data were produced by immunoSEQ multiplex PCR, yet TCRdb's version contains in-frame clones alone and is incomplete. The sample contains approximately 120,000 clones, 90% of which appear only once. The sequenced sample consisted of blood. The receptors were sampled from a human donor in good health. The donor label of this sample is uncertain. The CDR3 runs from the conserved cysteine through the conserved F or W. D genes are given only for firm matches. Expanded clones are given a class, and other clones once, few, many or no size at all.

>TRBJ2-1|NA|TRBV7-9|TRBD2
CASSRASGFF
TGTGCCAGCAGCCGAGCTAGCGGGTTCTTC
>TRBJ1-2|once|TRBV6-5|TRBD1
CASRGQGREGYTF
TGTGCCAGCAGGGGACAGGGAAGAGAGGGCTACACCTTC
>TRBJ2-7|NA|TRBV6-5|TRBD1
CASSYSPTGASYEQYF
TGTGCCAGCAGTTACTCCCCTACAGGGGCCTCCTACGAGCAGTACTTC
>TRBJ1-1|NA|TRBV6-4|NA
CASSDREGTEAFF
TGTGCCAGCAGTGACAGGGAGGGCACTGAAGCTTTCTTT
>TRBJ2-1|NA|TRBV7-3|NA
CASSHGPGFEQFF
TGTGCCAGCAGCCACGGCCCGGGGTTCGAGCAGTTCTTC
>TRBJ1-6|NA|TRBV7-9|NA
CASSQNRDNSPLHF
TGTGCCAGCAGCCAGAACAGAGATAATTCACCCCTCCACTTT
>TRBJ1-1|NA|TRBV5-1|NA
CASSLSPENTEAFF
TGCGCCAGCAGCTTGAGTCCAGAGAACACTGAAGCTTTCTTT
>TRBJ2-7|NA|TRBV28|TRBD1
CASRRTGGYEQYF
TGTGCCAGTAGACGCACAGGGGGCTACGAGCAGTACTTC
>TRBJ1-2|many|TRBV3-1/TRBV3-2|NA
CASSQERMQEGLSNYGYTF
TGTGCCAGCAGCCAAGAGAGGATGCAGGAGGGATTATCTAACTATGGCTACACCTTC
>TRBJ2-2|NA|TRBV7-9|NA
CASKYGTGELFF
TGTGCCAGCAAATATGGCACCGGGGAGCTGTTTTTT
>TRBJ1-4|NA|TRBV9|TRBD1
CASSVGWGTGQGEKLFF
TGTGCCAGCAGCGTAGGTTGGGGGACAGGGCAAGGAGAAAAACTGTTTTTT
>TRBJ1-2|NA|TRBV25-1|NA
CASSESGEGGYTF
TGTGCCAGCAGTGAATCCGGAGAGGGTGGCTACACCTTC
>TRBJ2-4|NA|TRBV19|NA
CASSTSSGGRIAKNIQYF
TGTGCCAGTAGTACGTCGTCCGGGGGGCGAATAGCCAAAAACATTCAGTACTTC
>TRBJ1-2|NA|TRBV2|TRBD1
CASSTGGFGYTF
TGTGCCAGCAGCACAGGGGGTTTCGGCTACACCTTC
>TRBJ2-1|NA|TRBV7-6|NA
CASSRRSGTENEQFF
TGTGCCAGCAGCCGACGCTCCGGGACGGAAAATGAGCAGTTCTTC
>TRBJ1-2|NA|TRBV5-1|NA
CASSLTDRGGYTF
TGCGCCAGCAGCCTGACCGATAGAGGTGGCTACACCTTC
>TRBJ2-2|NA|TRBV7-9|NA
CASSLLGTGELFF
TGTGCCAGCAGCCTCCTAGGCACCGGGGAGCTGTTTTTT
>TRBJ2-7|NA|TRBV5-1|NA
CASSLYYEQYF
TGCGCCAGCAGCCTTTACTACGAGCAGTACTTC
>TRBJ2-3|NA|TRBV3-1/TRBV3-2|TRBD2
CASSQLLAGKGDTQYF
TGTGCCAGCAGCCAACTACTAGCGGGGAAAGGAGATACGCAGTATTTT
>TRBJ2-1|few|TRBV12-3/TRBV12-4|NA
CASSLAGTQFF
TGTGCCAGCAGTTTAGCAGGGACGCAGTTCTTC
>TRBJ1-5|once|TRBV15|NA
CATSSDWYAGWDQPQHF
TGTGCCACCAGCAGTGATTGGTACGCAGGGTGGGATCAGCCCCAGCATTTT
>TRBJ1-5|NA|TRBV19|NA
CASSKWKVDSNQPQHF
TGTGCCAGTAGTAAATGGAAGGTCGATAGCAATCAGCCCCAGCATTTT
>TRBJ1-1|NA|TRBV5-4|TRBD1
CASSGDRDRGMNTEAFF
TGTGCCAGCAGCGGGGACCGGGACAGGGGCATGAACACTGAAGCTTTCTTT
>TRBJ2-1|few|TRBV7-8|NA
CASSLAGGPDEQFF
TGTGCCAGCAGCTTAGCTGGGGGGCCTGATGAGCAGTTCTTC
>TRBJ2-3|NA|TRBV7-9|NA
CASSFRQGTRSTDTQYF
TGTGCCAGCAGCTTTCGGCAGGGAACACGGAGCACAGATACGCAGTATTTT
>TRBJ1-1|NA|TRBV4-1|TRBD1
CASSRSQGASEAFF
TGCGCCAGCAGCCGTTCCCAGGGGGCTTCTGAAGCTTTCTTT
>TRBJ2-2|NA|TRBV3-1/TRBV3-2|NA
CASSLRSAAATGELFF
TGTGCCAGCAGCCTCCGTTCAGCCGCGGCCACCGGGGAGCTGTTTTTT
>TRBJ1-1|NA|TRBV28|NA
CASRPPGGPEAFF
TGTGCCAGCAGACCCCCTGGGGGCCCTGAAGCTTTCTTT
>TRBJ1-3|once|TRBV6-2/TRBV6-3|TRBD1
CASSRTGDNTIYF
TGTGCCAGCAGTAGGACAGGGGATAACACCATATATTTT
>TRBJ1-2|NA|TRBV11-2|NA
CASSYEPARVIYGYTF
TGTGCCAGCAGCTATGAGCCCGCCAGAGTTATCTATGGCTACACCTTC
>TRBJ1-2|NA|TRBV5-1|NA
CASSLEAGVGYTF
TGCGCCAGCAGCTTGGAAGCAGGGGTTGGCTACACCTTC
>TRBJ1-5|NA|TRBV7-2|NA
CASSLKVFGNQPQHF
TGTGCCAGCAGCTTAAAAGTTTTTGGCAATCAGCCCCAGCATTTT
>TRBJ1-2|NA|TRBV6-6|TRBD1
CASSLDREGYTF
TGTGCCAGCAGTTTGGACAGGGAGGGCTACACCTTC
>TRBJ1-5|NA|TRBV24-1|NA
CATQVDSNQPQHF
TGTGCCACCCAGGTGGACAGCAATCAGCCCCAGCATTTT
>TRBJ2-1|NA|TRBV11-2|NA
CASSLGTLHNEQFF
TGTGCCAGCAGCTTAGGGACTCTACACAATGAGCAGTTCTTC
>TRBJ2-3|NA|TRBV3-1/TRBV3-2|NA
CASSPHRGWGADTQYF
TGTGCCAGCAGCCCCCATCGGGGCTGGGGAGCAGATACGCAGTATTTT
>TRBJ1-2|NA|TRBV6-5|TRBD1
CASRATGSGYTF
TGTGCCAGCAGAGCGACAGGGTCTGGCTACACCTTC
>TRBJ1-5|NA|TRBV2|TRBD1
CASRSDRGRNQPQHF
TGTGCCAGCAGGTCGGACAGGGGACGAAATCAGCCCCAGCATTTT
>TRBJ2-2|NA|TRBV5-1|TRBD1
CASSLGQGVAGELFF
TGCGCCAGCAGCTTGGGGCAGGGGGTCGCCGGGGAGCTGTTTTTT
>TRBJ2-5|NA|TRBV2|TRBD2
CARGERGTLEETQYF
TGTGCCAGGGGTGAGCGGGGGACGCTGGAGGAGACCCAGTACTTC
>TRBJ1-4|few|TRBV19|TRBD1
CASSQGQGGGEKLFF
TGTGCCAGTAGTCAGGGACAGGGTGGAGGTGAAAAACTGTTTTTT
>TRBJ2-3|NA|TRBV7-9|NA
CASSQTMGTDTQYF
TGTGCCAGCAGCCAGACTATGGGCACAGATACGCAGTATTTT
>TRBJ1-1|once|TRBV5-1|NA
CASSPREGGGTEAFF
TGCGCCAGCAGCCCGCGTGAGGGGGGAGGGACTGAAGCTTTCTTT